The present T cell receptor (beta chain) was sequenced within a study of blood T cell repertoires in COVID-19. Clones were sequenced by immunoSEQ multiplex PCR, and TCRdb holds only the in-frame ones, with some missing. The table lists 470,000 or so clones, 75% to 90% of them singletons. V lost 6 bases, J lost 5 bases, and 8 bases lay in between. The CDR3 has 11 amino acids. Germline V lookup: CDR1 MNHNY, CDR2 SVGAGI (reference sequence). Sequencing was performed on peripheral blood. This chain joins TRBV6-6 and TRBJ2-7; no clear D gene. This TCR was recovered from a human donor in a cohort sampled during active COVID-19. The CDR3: CASRSGNEQYF. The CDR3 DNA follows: TGTGCCAGCAGGTCAGGAAACGAGCAGTACTTC.